This T cell receptor (beta chain) was sequenced during a study of tumour-infiltrating T cells in Burkitt lymphoma. Study-level background: Patients covered every epidemiological subtype of Burkitt lymphoma. Repertoire clonality predicted overall and progression-free survival.

Libraries were prepared by immunoSEQ multiplex PCR; TCRdb keeps only in-frame clonotypes and omits some of them. The top ten hold approximately 6% of the sample, which has under 700 clones, about 94% seen once. A note on this clone: Its antigen remains unidentified.

V was cut by 5 bases and J by 5 bases, with 9 bases left in between. The CDR3 is 13 residues long. The germline V gene has CDR1 MNHEY and CDR2 SMNVEV (reference sequence). The study's findings and limits: Several public clonotypes were shared across many Burkitt lymphoma patients.

The chain combines TRBV27 with TRBJ2-2; D call uncertain. The clonotype originates from a human donor with Burkitt lymphoma. The sequencing sample was made of tumor tissue. The CDR3: CASSIRGTGELFF. The DNA for the CDR3 is TGTGCCAGCAGTATACGTGGAACCGGGGAGCTGTTTTTT.